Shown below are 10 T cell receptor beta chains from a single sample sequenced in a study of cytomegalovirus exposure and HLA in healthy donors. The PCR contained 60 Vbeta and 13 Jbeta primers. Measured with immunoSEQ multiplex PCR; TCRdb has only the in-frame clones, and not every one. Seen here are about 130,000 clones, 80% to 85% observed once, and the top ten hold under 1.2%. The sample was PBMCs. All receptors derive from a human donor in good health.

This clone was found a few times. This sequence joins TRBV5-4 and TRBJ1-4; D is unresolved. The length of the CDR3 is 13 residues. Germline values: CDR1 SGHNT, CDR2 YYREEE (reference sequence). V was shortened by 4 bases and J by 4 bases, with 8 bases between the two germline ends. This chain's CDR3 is CASSQRGNEKLFF. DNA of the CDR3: TGTGCCAGCAGCCAGCGGGGTAATGAAAAACTGTTTTTT. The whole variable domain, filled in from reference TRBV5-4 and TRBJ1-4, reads ETGVTQSPTHLIKTRGQQVTLRCSSQSGHNTVSWYQQALGQGPQFIFQYYREEENGRGNFPPRFSGLQFPNYSSELNVNALELDDSALYLCASSQRGNEKLFFGSGTQLSVL.

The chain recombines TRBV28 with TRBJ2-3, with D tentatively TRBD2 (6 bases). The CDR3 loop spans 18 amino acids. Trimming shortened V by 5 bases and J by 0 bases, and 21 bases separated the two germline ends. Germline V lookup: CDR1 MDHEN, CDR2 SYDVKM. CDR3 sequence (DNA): TGTGCCAGCAGTCCCCCGGGTTATTTAGCGGTGAGCACAGATACGCAGTATTTT. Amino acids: CASSPPGYLAVSTDTQYF.

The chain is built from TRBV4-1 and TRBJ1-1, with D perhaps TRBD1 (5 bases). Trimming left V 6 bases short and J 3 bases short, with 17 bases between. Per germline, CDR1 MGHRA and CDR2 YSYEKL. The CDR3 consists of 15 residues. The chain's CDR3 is CASRSGRGLDTEAFF. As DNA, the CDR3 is TGCGCCAGCAGGAGTGGAAGGGGCTTAGACACTGAAGCTTTCTTT.

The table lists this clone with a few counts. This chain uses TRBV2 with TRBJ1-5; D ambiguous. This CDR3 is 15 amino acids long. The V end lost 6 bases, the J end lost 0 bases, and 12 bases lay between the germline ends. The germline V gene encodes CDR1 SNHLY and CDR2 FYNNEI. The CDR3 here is CASSPERGSNQPQHF. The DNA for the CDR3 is TGTGCCAGCAGCCCCGAGCGGGGTAGCAATCAGCCCCAGCATTTT.

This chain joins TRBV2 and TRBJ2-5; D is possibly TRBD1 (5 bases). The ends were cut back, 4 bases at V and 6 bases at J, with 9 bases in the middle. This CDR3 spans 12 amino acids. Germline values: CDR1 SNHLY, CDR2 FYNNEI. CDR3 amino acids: CASSGQGQTQYF. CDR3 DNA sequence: TGTGCCAGCAGTGGGCAGGGTCAGACCCAGTACTTC. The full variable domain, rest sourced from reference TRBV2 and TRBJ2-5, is EPEVTQTPSHQVTQMGQEVILRCVPISNHLYFYWYRQILGQKVEFLVSFYNNEISEKSEIFDDQFSVERPDGSNFTLKIRSTKLEDSAMYFCASSGQGQTQYFGPGTRLLVL.

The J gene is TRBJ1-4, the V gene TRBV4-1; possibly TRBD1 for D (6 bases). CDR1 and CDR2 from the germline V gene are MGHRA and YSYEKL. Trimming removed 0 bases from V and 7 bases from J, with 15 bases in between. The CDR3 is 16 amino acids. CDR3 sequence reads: CASSQEYLQGGEKLFF. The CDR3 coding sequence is TGCGCCAGCAGCCAAGAATATCTACAGGGTGGTGAAAAACTGTTTTTT.

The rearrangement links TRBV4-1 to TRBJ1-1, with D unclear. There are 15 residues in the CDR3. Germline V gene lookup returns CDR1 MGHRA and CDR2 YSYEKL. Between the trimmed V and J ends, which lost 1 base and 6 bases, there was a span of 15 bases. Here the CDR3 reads CASSQVSVSMAEAFF. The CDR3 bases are TGCGCCAGCAGCCAAGTGTCGGTTAGTATGGCTGAAGCTTTCTTT.

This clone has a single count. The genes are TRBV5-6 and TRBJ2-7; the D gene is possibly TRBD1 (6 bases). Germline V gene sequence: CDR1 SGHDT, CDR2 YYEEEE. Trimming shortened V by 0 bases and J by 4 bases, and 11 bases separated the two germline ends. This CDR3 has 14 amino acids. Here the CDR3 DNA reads TGTGCCAGCAGCTTGGGGGGGCTGGGGTACGAGCAGTACTTC. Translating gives CASSLGGLGYEQYF.

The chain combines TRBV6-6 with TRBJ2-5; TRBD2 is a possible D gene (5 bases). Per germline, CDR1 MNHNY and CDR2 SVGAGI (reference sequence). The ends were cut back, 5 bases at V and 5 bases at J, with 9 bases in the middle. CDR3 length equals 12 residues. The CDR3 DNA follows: TGTGCCAGCAGTCCGGGGTTGGAGACCCAGTACTTC. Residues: CASSPGLETQYF.

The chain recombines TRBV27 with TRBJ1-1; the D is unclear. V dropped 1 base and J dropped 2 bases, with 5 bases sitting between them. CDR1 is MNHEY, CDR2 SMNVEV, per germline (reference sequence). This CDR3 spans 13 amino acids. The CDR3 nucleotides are TGTGCCAGCAGTTTATTGAGCAACACTGAAGCTTTCTTT. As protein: CASSLLSNTEAFF.